A single T cell receptor (beta chain) is shown here with its context. The sample belongs to a study of blood T cell repertoires in COVID-19. Study-level information: COVID-19 samples, acute and convalescent, were from the United States, Italy and Spain. Sources were T cells, B-cell-depleted T cells, or PBMCs; the material itself was cDNA or gDNA.

Germline CDR1 reads SGHTA; CDR2 reads FQGNSA. CDR3 length: 15 residues. V dropped 5 bases and J dropped 6; count of bases not matched to a gene: 9. As handled by the study authors: The assay estimated nucleated cells by amplifying reference gene primers. Some clones are missing from TCRdb's copy, which holds only in-frame ones; the method was immunoSEQ multiplex PCR. The DNA was the basis for D and trimming; V, J and clone size are from that table. Altogether 120,000 or so clones are present, over 75% being singletons, with the ten largest covering 7.6%. The sequence came from a man aged 50 to 60 with acute or convalescent COVID-19. The chain uses TRBV7-2 and TRBJ2-1; 8 bases align to TRBD2. The sequencing input was peripheral blood. The CDR3 protein is CASSLSGSTPNEQFF. DNA of the CDR3: TGTGCCAGCAGCCTAAGCGGGAGTACCCCCAATGAGCAGTTCTTC. The full variable domain, its missing parts supplied by reference TRBV7-2 and TRBJ2-1, is GAGVSQSPSNKVTEKGKDVELRCDPISGHTALYWYRQSLGQGLEFLIYFQGNSAPDKSGLPSDRFSAERTGGSVSTLTIQRTQQEDSAVYLCASSLSGSTPNEQFFGPGTRLTVL.